Following are 10 T cell receptor beta chains from one sample sequenced in a study of vaccination effects on CD4 cells after COVID-19. Within the ViraFEST assay, antigen-specific CD4+ T cells underwent expansion with viral peptide pools prior to sequencing. The culture ran for approximately nine days before CD4+ T cells were isolated. Each participant received a vaccine that was either BNT162b2 or mRNA-1273, given as two doses. Which antigens these TCRs recognize remains unknown. This table comes from immunoSEQ multiplex PCR, and its TCRdb copy is limited to in-frame clones, with some not included. The table lists tens of thousands of clones, around four fifths of them singletons. This specimen consisted of CD4+ T cells from PBMCs cultured with HCoV-OC43 spike peptides, obtained after COVID-19 vaccination. The subset here: HCoV-OC43 spike overlapping peptide pool stimulation. Every receptor here comes from a human donor who received a COVID-19 vaccine.

The rearrangement links TRBV28 to TRBJ1-5; 8 nucleotides match TRBD1. CDR1 MDHEN and CDR2 SYDVKM come from the germline V gene. The CDR3 totals 15 residues. After removal of 7 bases from V and 0 bases from J, the junction contained 5 bases not matched to a gene. CDR3 sequence reads: CASIKQGDSNQPQHF. Here the CDR3 DNA reads TGTGCCAGCATCAAACAGGGGGATAGCAATCAGCCCCAGCATTTT.

V and J are TRBV7-7 and TRBJ2-1; 13 bases match TRBD2. The CDR3 is 16 residues long. The J segment lost 5 bases and the V segment lost 4 bases, leaving 5 bases of the junction unmatched. Looked up from germline, CDR1 is SSHAT and CDR2 is FNYEAQ (reference sequence). CDR3 bases: TGTGCCAGCAGCTCCCATGGACTAGCGGGGGACAATGAGCAGTTCTTC. Encoded protein: CASSSHGLAGDNEQFF.

Only one count was recorded for this clone. The chain uses TRBV4-1 and TRBJ2-4; no clear D. The V end lost 3 bases, the J end lost 2 bases, and 14 bases lay between the germline ends. Germline lookup yields CDR1 MGHRA and CDR2 YSYEKL. The CDR3 loop spans 16 amino acids. This CDR3 reads CASSHGGARTKNIQYF. In nucleotides, the CDR3 is TGCGCCAGCAGCCACGGCGGTGCGAGAACCAAAAACATTCAGTACTTC.

This chain uses TRBV9 with TRBJ1-4, with TRBD1 matching over 10 bases. The V gene's germline CDR1 is SGDLS and CDR2 YYNGEE. CDR3 size: 15 residues. After removal of 1 base from V and 6 bases from J, the junction contained 3 bases not matched to a gene. CDR3 sequence (DNA): TGTGCCAGCAGCGTATCCGGGACAGGGGATGAAAAACTGTTTTTT. Translation gives CASSVSGTGDEKLFF.

V usage is TRBV5-1 and J usage is TRBJ2-2; D gene ambiguous. Deletions cut 4 bases from V and 4 bases from J, with 14 bases between. Germline-derived CDR1 and CDR2 are SGHRS and YFSETQ. The CDR3 length is 15 residues. This CDR3 reads CASSPRWVGTGELFF. The CDR3 nucleotides are TGCGCCAGCAGCCCGAGATGGGTTGGCACCGGGGAGCTGTTTTTT.

The genes are TRBV19 and TRBJ2-1; 8 bases match TRBD1. The CDR3 sequence is 15 residues long. Germline V gives CDR1 LNHDA, CDR2 SQIVND (reference sequence). The V and J ends lost 5 bases and 5 bases, in that order; junction bases with no gene match: 8. Written as DNA, the CDR3 is TGTGCCAGTAGTGCGTTACCGGGACAGGACAATGAGCAGTTCTTC. Translation: CASSALPGQDNEQFF. Full variable domain (remainder filled in from reference TRBV19 and TRBJ2-1): DGGITQSPKYLFRKEGQNVTLSCEQNLNHDAMYWYRQDPGQGLRLIYYSQIVNDFQKGDIAEGYSVSREKKESFPLTVTSAQKNPTAFYLCASSALPGQDNEQFFGPGTRLTVL.

A few counts support this clone. The genes are TRBV2 and TRBJ2-3; no clear D gene. The CDR3 has 16 amino acids. The germline CDR1 and CDR2 sequences are SNHLY and FYNNEI. V was pared by 7 bases and J by 0 bases, with 17 bases between. CDR3 sequence (DNA): TGTGCCAGCAATTTGGGTCCCCGGGTGAGCACAGATACGCAGTATTTT. Translation gives CASNLGPRVSTDTQYF.

The chain carries TRBV6-5 and TRBJ2-5, with 9 bases aligning to TRBD2. Germline CDR1 MNHEY, CDR2 SVGAGI. The V and J ends lost 6 bases and 5 bases, in that order; junction bases with no gene match: 10. This CDR3 spans 15 amino acids. This chain's CDR3 is CASRDSGGLEETQYF. The CDR3 DNA sequence: TGTGCCAGCAGGGATAGCGGGGGCTTAGAGGAGACCCAGTACTTC.

This rearrangement joins TRBV6-2 or TRBV6-3 to TRBJ2-7, with 12 bases lining up with TRBD2. The CDR3 length is 15 residues. Germline V gene data show CDR1 as MNHEY and CDR2 as SVGEGT. Trimming cost V 6 bases and J 3 bases; bases outside gene matches: 6. The CDR3 loop is CASSTTSGGRYEQYV. The CDR3 coding sequence is TGTGCCAGCAGCACGACTAGCGGGGGCCGCTACGAGCAGTACGTC.

The chain links TRBV29-1 to TRBJ2-4; D remains unclear. The CDR3 is 12 amino acids. Trimming shortened V by 7 bases and J by 1 base, and 8 bases separated the two germline ends. Germline lookup yields CDR1 SQVTM and CDR2 ANQGSEA. The CDR3 sequence is CSADDAKNIQYF. The DNA for the CDR3 is TGCAGCGCCGATGATGCCAAAAACATTCAGTACTTC.